The 24 T cell receptor beta chains presented below share a single source sample, sequenced in a study of neurological immune-mediated disorders. Each CDR3 protein gets one entry after TCRdb re-called the 5' RACE reads with MiXCR. Among more than 100,000 distinct CDR3 sequences listed, about a tenth were seen once. Time point specified: longitudinal time-point 3. Sequenced: PBMCs. All receptors derive from a female donor with HTLV-1-associated myelopathy (HAM/TSP).

This clonotype was recorded at least ten times. DNA for the CDR3: TGCAGTGCTAGCGGACCCCCTGAAGCTTTCTTT. Its protein is CSASGPPEAFF. This chain connects TRBV20-1 to TRBJ1-1, with D uncertain. The germline CDR1 and CDR2 sequences are DFQATT and SNEGSKA (reference sequence). This CDR3 is 11 amino acids long. V shed 3 bases and J shed 6 bases, with 8 bases lying between them.

In its sample, this clonotype was seen many times. The CDR3 region has the DNA TGTGCCAGCAGTTCCGGGACAGCTAATTCCTACGAGCAGTACTTC. Translating it yields CASSSGTANSYEQYF. The chain carries TRBV28 and TRBJ2-7; 7 bases match TRBD1. The CDR3 runs 15 residues. Germline loops: CDR1 MDHEN, CDR2 SYDVKM. J gave up 1 base and V 4 bases, and 7 bases lay outside the gene matches.

Comment on this clonotype: A much larger clone is a single base away; this may be a read error. V usage is TRBV7-2 and J usage is TRBJ2-3; 13 bases are a match to TRBD2. The V gene end was trimmed by 5 bases and the J gene end by 7 bases; junction bases not matched to a gene: 9. The CDR3 is 16 residues long. Germline CDR1 SGHTA, CDR2 FQGNSA. CDR3 loop: CASSQLLAGGKNTQYF. The CDR3 nucleotides read TGTGCCAGCAGCCAGTTACTAGCGGGGGGGAAAAATACGCAGTATTTT.

This clonotype appeared many times. The chain is built from TRBV28 and TRBJ2-7; 7 nucleotides match TRBD1. J was trimmed by 2 bases and V by 4 bases; bases with no gene match: 5. Germline V gene lookup returns CDR1 MDHEN and CDR2 SYDVKM. This CDR3 comprises 14 residues. For the CDR3, the DNA is TGTGCCAGCAGTTCCGGGACAGTACCCTACGAGCAGTACTTC. Translation: CASSSGTVPYEQYF.

This clonotype showed up just a few times. This chain links TRBV10-2 with TRBJ2-7; 12 bases agree with TRBD2. V lost 4 bases, J lost 5 bases, and 9 bases stayed unmatched. The CDR3 totals 16 residues. Germline CDR1 reads WSHSY; CDR2 reads SAAADI. CDR3 in amino acids: CASSVGLAGGQNEQYF. The CDR3 coding sequence is TGCGCCAGCAGTGTGGGGCTAGCGGGGGGGCAGAACGAGCAGTACTTC.

Many counts were recorded for this clonotype. J is TRBJ2-5 and V is TRBV20-1; TRBD2 matches 9 bases. This CDR3 comprises 13 residues. Germline V lookup: CDR1 DFQATT, CDR2 SNEGSKA (reference sequence). The V and J ends lost 1 base and 5 bases, in that order; junction bases with no gene match: 2. CDR3 protein: CSARGTSVETQYF. CDR3 bases: TGCAGTGCTAGAGGGACTAGCGTGGAGACCCAGTACTTC.

In this sample, this clonotype turned up many times. V and J are TRBV10-3 and TRBJ2-7, with unresolved D. The V end lost 2 bases, the J end lost 3 bases, and 5 bases lay between the germline ends. From germline, CDR1 is ENHRY and CDR2 SYGVKD. CDR3 length equals 12 residues. CDR3 DNA: TGTGCCATCAGTGAGGGGATCTACGAGCAGTACTTC. It yields the protein CAISEGIYEQYF.

This clonotype was observed at least ten times. The chain carries TRBV5-1 and TRBJ1-3; weak D call: TRBD1 (5 bases). Germline CDR1 is SGHRS and CDR2 is YFSETQ. V was shortened by 3 bases and J by 0 bases, with 10 bases between the two germline ends. The CDR3 totals 15 residues. DNA for the CDR3: TGCGCCAGCAGCTCGACAGACCCCTCTGGAAACACCATATATTTT. The encoded protein is CASSSTDPSGNTIYF.

V and J are TRBV5-1 and TRBJ2-1; 9 nucleotides agree with TRBD1. The CDR3 is 14 residues long. The germline gives CDR1 SGHRS, CDR2 YFSETQ. Unmatched junction bases numbered 6, after V lost 4 bases and J lost 7 bases. The CDR3 region has the DNA TGCGCCAGCAGCAACACAGGGGGCCTGAATGAGCAGTTCTTC. Its protein is CASSNTGGLNEQFF.

This clonotype was observed at least ten times. The chain is built from TRBV28 and TRBJ2-7, with unresolved D. Trimming took 7 bases from V and 0 from J, leaving 10 bases between them. CDR3 size: 13 residues. Germline lookup yields CDR1 MDHEN and CDR2 SYDVKM. CDR3 nucleotides: TGTGCCAGCACCCTTACGCACTCCTACGAGCAGTACTTC. Translated, it gives CASTLTHSYEQYF.

This clonotype was seen repeatedly, ten times or more. The rearrangement links TRBV20-1 to TRBJ2-7, with TRBD1 identical over 10 bases. V trimming: 5 bases; J trimming: 5 bases; junction bases outside the gene matches: 3. CDR1 is DFQATT and CDR2 is SNEGSKA in the germline V gene (reference sequence). The CDR3 consists of 12 residues. The CDR3 region is CSAWTGGDEQYF. The CDR3 DNA reads TGCAGTGCTTGGACAGGGGGGGACGAGCAGTACTTC.

This clonotype came up many times. This chain connects TRBV5-1 to TRBJ2-1; 9 positions match TRBD1. With V trimmed by 2 bases and J by 5 bases, 8 bases remained unmatched. Germline CDR1 is SGHRS and CDR2 is YFSETQ. The CDR3 runs to 16 residues. The CDR3 loop is CASSFYRDRVHNEQFF. CDR3 in DNA: TGCGCCAGCAGCTTTTACCGGGACAGGGTTCACAATGAGCAGTTCTTC.

This rearrangement joins TRBV10-3 to TRBJ2-2; no firm D call. Trimming shortened V by 3 bases and J by 0 bases, and 2 bases separated the two germline ends. The CDR3 totals 13 residues. In germline, CDR1 is ENHRY, CDR2 SYGVKD. CDR3 coding DNA: TGTGCCATCAGTGACCCGAACACCGGGGAGCTGTTTTTT. As protein: CAISDPNTGELFF.

This clonotype was detected many times. The chain uses TRBV20-1 and TRBJ2-1; 14 nucleotides align to TRBD2. V lost 5 bases to trimming and J lost 14 bases; unmatched junction nucleotides: 8. The germline V gene encodes CDR1 DFQATT and CDR2 SNEGSKA (reference sequence). The CDR3 covers 13 residues. The CDR3 sequence is CSAGGTSGGREFF. DNA of the CDR3: TGCAGTGCTGGGGGGACTAGCGGGGGCCGGGAGTTCTTC.

This clonotype occurred a few times. The chain combines TRBV18 with TRBJ2-1, with a weak D call TRBD2 (6 bases). The V end lost 3 bases, the J end lost 8 bases, and 35 bases lay between the germline ends. The CDR3 is 21 residues long. The V gene's germline CDR1 is KGHSH and CDR2 LQKENI. The DNA of the CDR3 is TGTGCCAGCTCACCCCCCGACCGTGGCGGGGAACCCCATCCCGTCACGGATGAGCAGTTCTTC. Protein: CASSPPDRGGEPHPVTDEQFF.

In this sample, this clonotype turned up many times. The chain links TRBV12-3 or TRBV12-4 to TRBJ2-2, with 11 bases lining up with TRBD1. With V trimmed by 2 bases and J by 4 bases, 3 bases remained unmatched. The length of the CDR3 is 16 residues. The CDR3 DNA reads as TGTGCCAGCAGTTTAAGGACAGGGGGCCCCACCGGGGAGCTGTTTTTT. It translates to CASSLRTGGPTGELFF.

This clonotype was detected ten times or more. The CDR3 bases are TGTGCCAGCAGTTTATTGGGCACTAAATACACAGATACGCAGTATTTT. As protein: CASSLLGTKYTDTQYF. This chain uses TRBV28 with TRBJ2-3, with no clear D. The V gene's germline CDR1 is MDHEN and CDR2 SYDVKM. CDR3 length: 16 residues. Trimming took 1 base from V and 2 from J, leaving 13 bases between them. The full variable domain, with the rest looked up from reference TRBV28 and TRBJ2-3, is DVKVTQSSRYLVKRTGEKVFLECVQDMDHENMFWYRQDPGLGLRLIYFSYDVKMKEKGDIPEGYSVSREKKERFSLILESASTNQTSMYLCASSLLGTKYTDTQYFGPGTRLTVL.

This clonotype was seen repeatedly, ten times or more. The chain carries TRBV4-2 and TRBJ2-5; 9 nucleotides agree with TRBD2. The germline CDR1 and CDR2 sequences are LGHNA and YNFKEQ. The J segment lost 3 bases and the V segment lost 4 bases, leaving 6 bases of the junction unmatched. The CDR3 has 15 amino acids. The CDR3 coding sequence is TGTGCCAGCAGCCTGTTTTGGACTAGCGAAGAGACCCAGTACTTC. Translating gives CASSLFWTSEETQYF.

This sequence joins TRBV29-1 and TRBJ1-4; D gene uncertain. Trimming removed 3 bases from V and 0 bases from J, with 8 bases in between. CDR1 is SQVTM, CDR2 ANQGSEA, per germline. The CDR3 loop spans 14 amino acids. DNA of the CDR3: TGCAGCGTTGACAGAAAAGCAACTAATGAAAAACTGTTTTTT. Its protein product is CSVDRKATNEKLFF.

This clonotype came up a few times. The chain has TRBV12-3 or TRBV12-4 and TRBJ1-5; 7 bases map to TRBD1. V trimming: 3 bases; J trimming: 0 bases; junction bases outside the gene matches: 2. This CDR3 comprises 15 residues. The CDR3 DNA is TGTGCCAGCAGTTTCGGGACAGATAGCAATCAGCCCCAGCATTTT. Residues: CASSFGTDSNQPQHF.

This clonotype was picked up many times. The chain combines TRBV20-1 with TRBJ2-7; D is ambiguous. V lost 2 bases and J 3 bases, leaving 8 bases between the germline ends. The CDR3 contains 12 residues. Per the germline V gene, CDR1 is DFQATT and CDR2 is SNEGSKA (reference sequence). CDR3 protein: CSARPDDYEQYF. In DNA, the CDR3 is TGCAGTGCTAGACCAGACGACTACGAGCAGTACTTC.

This clonotype was seen at least ten times. The chain recombines TRBV5-1 with TRBJ2-3, with 12 bases matching TRBD1. Germline V gene data show CDR1 as SGHRS and CDR2 as YFSETQ. Trimming cost V 2 bases and J 4 bases; bases outside gene matches: 5. The CDR3 length is 16 residues. The CDR3 sequence: CASSFPGTGGSDTQYF. The DNA of the CDR3 is TGCGCCAGCAGCTTCCCTGGGACAGGGGGCTCAGATACGCAGTATTTT.

This clonotype has at least ten counts. The chain recombines TRBV27 with TRBJ2-2; D is perhaps TRBD1 (5 bases). The germline V and J ends were trimmed by 2 bases and 6 bases, with 10 bases remaining between them. CDR3 size: 14 residues. Germline V lookup: CDR1 MNHEY, CDR2 SMNVEV (reference sequence). As DNA, the CDR3 is TGTGCCAGCAGTTTAATTGGGGCCCCCGGGGAGCTGTTTTTT. Its translation: CASSLIGAPGELFF.

Many counts were recorded for this clonotype. The chain couples TRBV6-2 or TRBV6-3 to TRBJ2-3, with D unresolved. Germline V gene lookup returns CDR1 MNHEY and CDR2 SVGEGT. V gave up 6 bases and J gave up 2 bases, with 12 bases separating them. The CDR3 runs to 14 residues. The CDR3 bases are TGTGCCAGCAGAGCTCATTCGTTCACAGATACGCAGTATTTT. Its protein is CASRAHSFTDTQYF.